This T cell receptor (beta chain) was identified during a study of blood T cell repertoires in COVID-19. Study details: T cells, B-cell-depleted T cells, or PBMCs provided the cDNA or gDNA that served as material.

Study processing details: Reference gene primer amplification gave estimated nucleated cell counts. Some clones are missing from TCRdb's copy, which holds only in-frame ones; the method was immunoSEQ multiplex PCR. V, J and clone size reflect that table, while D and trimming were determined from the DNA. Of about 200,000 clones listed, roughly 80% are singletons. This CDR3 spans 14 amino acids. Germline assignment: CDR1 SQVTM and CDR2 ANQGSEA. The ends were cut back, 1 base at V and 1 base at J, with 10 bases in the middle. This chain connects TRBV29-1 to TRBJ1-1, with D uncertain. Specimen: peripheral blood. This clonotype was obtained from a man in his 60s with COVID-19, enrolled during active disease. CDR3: CSVEGRRKNTEAFF. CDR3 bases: TGCAGCGTTGAAGGGAGACGGAAGAACACTGAAGCTTTCTTT.